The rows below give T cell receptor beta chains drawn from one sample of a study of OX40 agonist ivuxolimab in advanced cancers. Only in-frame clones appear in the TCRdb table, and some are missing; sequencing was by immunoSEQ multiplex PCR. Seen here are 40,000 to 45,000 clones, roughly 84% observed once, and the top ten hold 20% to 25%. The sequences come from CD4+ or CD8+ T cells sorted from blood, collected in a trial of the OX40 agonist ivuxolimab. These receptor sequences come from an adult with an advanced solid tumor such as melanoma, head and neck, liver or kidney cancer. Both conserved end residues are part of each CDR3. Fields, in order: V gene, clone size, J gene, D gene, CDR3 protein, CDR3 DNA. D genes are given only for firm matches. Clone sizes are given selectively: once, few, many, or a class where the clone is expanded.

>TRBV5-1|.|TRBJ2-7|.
CASSLSDEQYF
TGCGCCAGCAGCTTGTCGGATGAGCAGTACTTC
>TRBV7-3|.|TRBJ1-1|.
CASSPTTLDTEAFF
TGTGCCAGCAGCCCCACTACCTTAGACACTGAAGCTTTCTTT
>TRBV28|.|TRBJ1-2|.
CASSVSPGPGYGYTF
TGTGCCAGCAGTGTATCGCCGGGACCCGGCTATGGCTACACCTTC
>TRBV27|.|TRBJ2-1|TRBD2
CASRSGLATNEQFF
TGTGCCAGCAGATCAGGACTAGCGACCAATGAGCAGTTCTTC
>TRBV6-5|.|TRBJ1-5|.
CASSPTYRSNQPQHF
TGTGCCAGCAGTCCCACCTATCGGAGCAATCAGCCCCAGCATTTT
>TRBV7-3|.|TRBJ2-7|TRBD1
CASSPTGGTLYEQYF
TGTGCCAGCAGCCCGACAGGGGGCACCCTATACGAGCAGTACTTC
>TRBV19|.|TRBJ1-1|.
CASSLGRNTEAFF
TGTGCCAGTAGCCTGGGGCGAAACACTGAAGCTTTCTTT
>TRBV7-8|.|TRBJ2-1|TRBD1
CASSFPMGQGSYEQFF
TGTGCCAGCAGCTTCCCCATGGGACAGGGGAGCTATGAGCAGTTCTTC
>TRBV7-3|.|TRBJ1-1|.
CASSLNPGMNTEAFF
TGTGCCAGCAGCTTAAATCCGGGAATGAACACTGAAGCTTTCTTT
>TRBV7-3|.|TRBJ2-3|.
CASSSDRDADTQYF
TGTGCCAGCAGCTCCGACCGGGACGCAGATACGCAGTATTTT
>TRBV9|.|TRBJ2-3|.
CASTSGSSSTDTQYF
TGTGCCAGCACCTCGGGGAGTTCTAGCACAGATACGCAGTATTTT
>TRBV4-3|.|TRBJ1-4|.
CASSQDLSGGPWELFF
TGCGCCAGCAGCCAAGATCTTAGCGGGGGCCCCTGGGAACTGTTTTTT
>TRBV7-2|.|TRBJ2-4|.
CASSLVRGPKNIQYF
TGTGCCAGCAGCTTAGTCCGTGGCCCCAAAAACATTCAGTACTTC
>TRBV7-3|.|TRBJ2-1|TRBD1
CASSSPTGANEQFF
TGTGCCAGCAGCTCTCCCACAGGGGCCAATGAGCAGTTCTTC
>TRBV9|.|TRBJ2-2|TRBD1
CASSVRTGANTGELFF
TGTGCCAGCAGCGTAAGGACAGGGGCGAACACCGGGGAGCTGTTTTTT
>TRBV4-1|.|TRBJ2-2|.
CASSLTANTGELFF
TGCGCCAGCAGCCTTACAGCGAACACCGGGGAGCTGTTTTTT
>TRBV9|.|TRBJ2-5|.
CASSVGTFQETQYF
TGTGCCAGCAGCGTCGGGACATTTCAAGAGACCCAGTACTTC
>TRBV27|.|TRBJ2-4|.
CASSPHPAGKNIQYF
TGTGCCAGCAGTCCCCACCCGGCAGGCAAAAACATTCAGTACTTC
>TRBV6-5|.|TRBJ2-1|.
CASSLGLFGEQFF
TGTGCCAGCAGTCTTGGACTTTTCGGTGAGCAGTTCTTC
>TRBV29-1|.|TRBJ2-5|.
CSGQGEGETQYF
TGCAGCGGCCAGGGAGAGGGGGAGACCCAGTACTTC
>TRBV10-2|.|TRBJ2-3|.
CASSPGTDTQYF
TGCGCCAGCAGTCCAGGGACAGATACGCAGTATTTT
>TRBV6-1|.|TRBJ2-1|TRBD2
CASSELTSGGDNEQFF
TGTGCCAGCAGTGAACTTACTAGCGGGGGGGACAATGAGCAGTTCTTC
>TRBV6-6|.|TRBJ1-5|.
CASSYGKHQPQHF
TGTGCCAGCAGTTACGGCAAACATCAGCCCCAGCATTTT
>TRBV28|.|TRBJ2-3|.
CASSLSRWRDTDTQYF
TGTGCCAGCAGTTTATCGCGGTGGAGGGACACAGATACGCAGTATTTT
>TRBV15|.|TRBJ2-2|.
CATSATGGAGELFF
TGTGCCACCAGCGCAACAGGGGGGGCCGGGGAGCTGTTTTTT
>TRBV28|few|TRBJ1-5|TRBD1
CASSFWSGGGLFGNQPQHF
TGTGCCAGCAGTTTTTGGTCAGGGGGCGGTTTATTTGGCAATCAGCCCCAGCATTTT
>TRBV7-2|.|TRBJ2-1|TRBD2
CAWGGNGSYNEQFF
TGTGCCTGGGGAGGGAACGGTTCCTACAATGAGCAGTTCTTC
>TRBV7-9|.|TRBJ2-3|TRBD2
CASSSLAGGSTDTQYF
TGTGCCAGCAGCTCCTTGGCGGGGGGAAGCACAGATACGCAGTATTTT
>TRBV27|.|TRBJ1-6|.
CASSFPGQALHF
TGTGCCAGCAGTTTCCCCGGTCAGGCCCTCCACTTT
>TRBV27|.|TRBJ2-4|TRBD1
CASNTGGGENIQYF
TGTGCCAGCAACACAGGGGGCGGCGAAAACATTCAGTACTTC
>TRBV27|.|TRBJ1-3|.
CASSPAVSGNTIYF
TGTGCCAGCAGTCCCGCGGTCTCTGGAAACACCATATATTTT
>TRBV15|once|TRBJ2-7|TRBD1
CATRPGDPGTGHEQYF
TGTGCCACCAGACCAGGGGATCCGGGGACAGGGCACGAGCAGTACTTC
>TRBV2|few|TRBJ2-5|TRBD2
CAIPRGGGGRETQYF
TGTGCCATCCCGAGGGGCGGGGGGGGACGAGAGACCCAGTACTTC
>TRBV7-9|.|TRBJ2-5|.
CASSLKGRRQQETQYF
TGTGCCAGCAGCTTGAAGGGCCGGCGACAGCAAGAGACCCAGTACTTC
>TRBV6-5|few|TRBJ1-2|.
CASSPQGGGQGYTF
TGTGCCAGCAGCCCCCAGGGCGGGGGTCAAGGCTACACCTTC
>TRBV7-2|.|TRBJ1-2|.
CASSFSSIADQYGYTF
TGTGCCAGCAGCTTCTCGTCTATAGCAGATCAGTATGGCTACACCTTC
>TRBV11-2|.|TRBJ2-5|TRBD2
CASSRTSGATRETQYF
TGTGCCAGCAGCCGGACTAGCGGGGCCACCAGGGAGACCCAGTACTTC
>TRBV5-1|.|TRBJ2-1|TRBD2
CASSLTSGGTYNEQFF
TGCGCCAGCAGCCTGACTAGCGGGGGGACCTACAATGAGCAGTTCTTC
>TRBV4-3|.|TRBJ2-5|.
CASSQARGGETQYF
TGCGCCAGCAGCCAAGCCAGGGGGGGGGAGACCCAGTACTTC